A selection of T cell receptor beta chains follows, all from one sample in a study of post-analysis software for immune sequencing data. TCRdb re-analysed the PCR reads in MiXCR, keeping a single row per CDR3 protein. The sample shows hundreds of thousands of distinct CDR3 sequences, approximately 45% of them seen only once. The sample was blood. These receptors came from a girl aged 10 to 17 with multiple sclerosis. Each CDR3 is given with its conserved first and last residue. A D gene is named only where the DNA matches it firmly. For some rows the clone size is stated as once, few or many, or as a class when expanded; others skip it.

CDR3 length,J gene,clone size,D gene,V gene,CDR3 DNA,CDR3 protein
14,TRBJ1-2,few,TRBD1,TRBV29-1,TGCAGCGTTGCCCCTCGACAGGGAACCTATGGCTACACCTTC,CSVAPRQGTYGYTF
15,TRBJ2-5,.,.,TRBV6-5,TGTGCCAGCAGGCCCCGGGGCGAAGGACCGGAGACCCAGTACTTC,CASRPRGEGPETQYF
15,TRBJ2-7,few,TRBD1,TRBV12-3/TRBV12-4,TGTGCCAGCAGTTTATCGCCGACAGGGGTCAACGAGCAGTACTTC,CASSLSPTGVNEQYF
15,TRBJ1-2,.,.,TRBV20-1,TGCAGTGCGAGTCCCCCCGGGGCAGAAAACTATGGCTACACCTTC,CSASPPGAENYGYTF
15,TRBJ2-1,.,.,TRBV7-2,TGTGCCAGCAGCTTCCGGGACGGACGGTACAATGAGCAGTTCTTC,CASSFRDGRYNEQFF
16,TRBJ2-7,many,TRBD1,TRBV5-1,TGCGCCAGCAGTCTTTACGGACAGGGGGCGCGGGGCGAGCAGTACTTC,CASSLYGQGARGEQYF
17,TRBJ2-1,few,TRBD2,TRBV4-1,TGCGCCAGCAGCCAAGATCTTGCGGGAGTCATAAACAATGAGCAGTTCTTC,CASSQDLAGVINNEQFF
14,TRBJ2-7,.,.,TRBV5-1,TGCGCCAGCAGCCCAGGGTCCGCCTCCTACGAGCAGTACTTC,CASSPGSASYEQYF
16,TRBJ2-7,.,TRBD1,TRBV7-8,TGTGCCAGCAGCTTCTCCGGACAGGGTCGTCCCTACGAGCAGTACTTC,CASSFSGQGRPYEQYF
15,TRBJ2-5,few,.,TRBV7-2,TGTGCCAGCAGCTTAGTGGTAGTACACGGGGAGACCCAGTACTTC,CASSLVVVHGETQYF
11,TRBJ1-1,.,.,TRBV25-1,TGTGCCAGCAGTGAACACACTGAAGCTTTCTTT,CASSEHTEAFF
13,TRBJ2-5,few,.,TRBV7-3,TGTGCCAGCAGCCCGAGCGGCCAAGAGACCCAGTACTTC,CASSPSGQETQYF
14,TRBJ1-2,few,TRBD1,TRBV4-1,TGCGCCAGCAGCCAGGGACAGCCCGGATATTTCTACACCTTC,CASSQGQPGYFYTF
15,TRBJ2-1,.,TRBD2,TRBV20-1,TGCAGTGCTAGAGATAGGCTAGCGGACTACAATGAGCAGTTCTTC,CSARDRLADYNEQFF
14,TRBJ1-2,.,.,TRBV6-1,TGTGCCAGCAGTCAAGACAATGTTGACTATGGCTACACCTTC,CASSQDNVDYGYTF
16,TRBJ2-3,few,TRBD2,TRBV20-1,TGCAGTGCTAGAGTGGGTCCTAGCGGGAGATCAGATACGCAGTATTTT,CSARVGPSGRSDTQYF
14,TRBJ2-7,few,.,TRBV6-5,TGTGCCAGTTGCGAGGGGAGAGGTTTTAACGAGCAGTACTTC,CASCEGRGFNEQYF
12,TRBJ2-7,few,.,TRBV5-1,TGCGCCAGCAGCTTGGATGCTTCCGAGCAGTACTTC,CASSLDASEQYF
15,TRBJ2-2,.,.,TRBV20-1,TGCAGTGCCGTGAGCGGGCCTGCGAACACCGGGGAGCTGTTTTTT,CSAVSGPANTGELFF
16,TRBJ2-7,few,.,TRBV5-1,TGCGCCAGCAGCTTAGACGGCGACCGATCCCACTACGAGCAGTACTTC,CASSLDGDRSHYEQYF
14,TRBJ2-1,.,TRBD2,TRBV20-1,TGCAGTGCTAGAAGCAGAGCGGGAGGTCACGAGCAGTTCTTC,CSARSRAGGHEQFF
13,TRBJ1-2,.,.,TRBV28,TGTGCCAGCAGTACAATCGATGGCTATGGCTACACCTTC,CASSTIDGYGYTF
13,TRBJ1-4,.,.,TRBV20-1,TGCAGTGCTATTCCTGGTACTAATGAAAAACTGTTTTTT,CSAIPGTNEKLFF
15,TRBJ2-1,.,TRBD2,TRBV20-1,TGCAGTGCTAGAGGGGCGGGAGGGGGATACAATGAGCAGTTCTTC,CSARGAGGGYNEQFF
12,TRBJ2-5,few,.,TRBV20-1,TGCAGTGCCGAGGGACTGCAAGAGACCCAGTACTTC,CSAEGLQETQYF
13,TRBJ2-7,once,.,TRBV29-1,TGCAGCGTTGAAGATCCTTCAGGATTCGAGCAGTACTTC,CSVEDPSGFEQYF
14,TRBJ1-1,once,.,TRBV5-1,TGCGCCAGCAGCTTGTACAGTCGGAACACTGAAGCTTTCTTT,CASSLYSRNTEAFF
14,TRBJ1-1,few,.,TRBV12-3/TRBV12-4,TGTGCCAGCAGTTTACTAGGGGGGAACACTGAAGCTTTCTTT,CASSLLGGNTEAFF
14,TRBJ2-7,few,TRBD2,TRBV6-2/TRBV6-3,TGTGCCAGCAGCCCACTAGCGGGAGTTTCCGAGCAGTACTTC,CASSPLAGVSEQYF
14,TRBJ2-1,few,.,TRBV20-1,TGCAGTGCTAGAGATCATCCCGTAGCCGATGAGCAGTTCTTC,CSARDHPVADEQFF
16,TRBJ2-1,.,TRBD2,TRBV13,TGTGCCAGCAGCTTCCTGGAAGCGGGAGTCCGGGAGACCCAGTTCTTC,CASSFLEAGVRETQFF
12,TRBJ1-2,.,.,TRBV30,TGTGCCTGGAGAACTTATAACTATGGCTACACCTTC,CAWRTYNYGYTF
11,TRBJ2-1,.,.,TRBV7-9,TGTGCCAGCAGCTTACGGGGAAGGCAGTTCTTC,CASSLRGRQFF
15,TRBJ2-3,few,.,TRBV18,TGTGCCAGCTCACGGGGCGGCCCTAGCACAGATACGCAGTATTTT,CASSRGGPSTDTQYF
15,TRBJ1-4,few,TRBD1,TRBV29-1,TGCAGCGCCCACGTACCGGGACAGGGTGGTGAAAAACTGTTTTTT,CSAHVPGQGGEKLFF
16,TRBJ2-3,.,TRBD1,TRBV9,TGTGCCAGCAGCGTAGGTCCAGGGGGAGTGACAGATACGCAGTATTTT,CASSVGPGGVTDTQYF
15,TRBJ2-3,.,TRBD2,TRBV20-1,TGCAGTGCTAGAGATAGCGGGATAGACACAGATACGCAGTATTTT,CSARDSGIDTDTQYF
15,TRBJ2-7,.,.,TRBV14,TGTGCCAGCAGCCAAGATTTGGCAGCCTCCTACGAGCAGTACTTC,CASSQDLAASYEQYF
15,TRBJ2-2,.,.,TRBV29-1,TGCAGCGTTGAAGGGAGGGGGCGAAGAACCGGGGAGCTGTTTTTT,CSVEGRGRRTGELFF
15,TRBJ2-1,.,TRBD2,TRBV11-2,TGTGCCAGCAGCTGGGGACTAGCGGGATACAATGAGCAGTTCTTC,CASSWGLAGYNEQFF
17,TRBJ2-7,.,.,TRBV5-1,TGCGCCAGCAGCTTGAGAGTGGAAGGGACCTTCTCCTACGAGCAGTACTTC,CASSLRVEGTFSYEQYF
14,TRBJ2-6,.,.,TRBV25-1,TGTGCCAGCAGTGAATCCGTGGGGGCCAACGTCCTGACTTTC,CASSESVGANVLTF
14,TRBJ2-7,few,.,TRBV20-1,TGCAGTGCCAAAACGATGGGGCCTAGCTACGAGCAGTACTTC,CSAKTMGPSYEQYF
13,TRBJ2-5,few,.,TRBV6-5,TGTGCCAGCAGCGAAGGGGTCCAAGGGACCCAGTACTTC,CASSEGVQGTQYF
15,TRBJ2-3,few,TRBD2,TRBV28,TGTGCCAGCAGTTCACTAGCGGGAGGGACAGATACGCAGTATTTT,CASSSLAGGTDTQYF
12,TRBJ2-3,.,.,TRBV7-2,TGTGCCAGCAGCTCCGGGTGGGATACGCAGTATTTT,CASSSGWDTQYF
16,TRBJ1-2,.,TRBD1,TRBV20-1,TGCAGTGCTAGAGAGGTAGCGCGGGACAGCATCTATGGCTACACCTTC,CSAREVARDSIYGYTF
16,TRBJ2-7,.,TRBD1,TRBV19,TGTGCCAGCCCTTACCCGGGACAGGGGGCGTCCTACGAGCAGTACTTC,CASPYPGQGASYEQYF
14,TRBJ2-5,few,TRBD1,TRBV20-1,TGCAGTGCTACCCAGGGGGCCCGGGGAGAGACCCAGTACTTC,CSATQGARGETQYF
16,TRBJ2-3,.,TRBD2,TRBV20-1,TGCAGTGCTAGAGAAAGACTAGCGGGGGACGTGGATACGCAGTATTTT,CSARERLAGDVDTQYF
14,TRBJ2-7,.,TRBD2,TRBV9,TGTGCCAGCAGCGTAGCAGCGGGAGGAGTCGAGCAGTACTTC,CASSVAAGGVEQYF
15,TRBJ2-7,few,TRBD2,TRBV12-3/TRBV12-4,TGTGCCAGCAGTTCCCAGCGGGAGGGCCCCTACGGGCAGTACTTC,CASSSQREGPYGQYF
15,TRBJ2-3,.,TRBD1,TRBV7-2,TGTGCCAGCAGCTGGCCCGACAGGGTCCCAGATACGCAGTATTTT,CASSWPDRVPDTQYF
14,TRBJ2-1,once,.,TRBV27,TGTGCCAGCAGTTTATTAGGCAGGGTCCATGAGCAGTTCTTC,CASSLLGRVHEQFF
14,TRBJ2-5,few,TRBD1,TRBV12-3/TRBV12-4,TGTGCCAGCAGTTTCGGGACAGGGCTGGAGACCCAGTACTTC,CASSFGTGLETQYF
16,TRBJ2-1,.,.,TRBV2,TGTGCCAGCAGGGGATACCGGGACGGCCATCGCAATGAGCAGTTCTTC,CASRGYRDGHRNEQFF